Below are 5 T cell receptor beta chains sequenced from a single sample in a study of blood T cell repertoires in COVID-19. Clones were read by immunoSEQ multiplex PCR, and TCRdb kept only the in-frame ones, dropping some. The top ten clones hold 24% of a sample with about 29,000 clones, 85% to 90% of them seen once. The sequencing input was peripheral blood. These receptors all stem from a human donor with active COVID-19. The donor label of this sample is uncertain.

V is TRBV7-6 and J is TRBJ2-1, with TRBD2 identical over 7 bases. Per germline, CDR1 SGHVS and CDR2 FNYEAQ. This CDR3 is 15 amino acids long. V gave up 5 bases and J gave up 5 bases; unmatched junction bases: 9. The CDR3 DNA reads as TGTGCCAGCAGCCCTACGGGACTAACCAACAATGAGCAGTTCTTC. This gives the protein CASSPTGLTNNEQFF. Supplemented by reference TRBV7-6 and TRBJ2-1, the full variable domain reads GAGVSQSPRYKVTKRGQDVALRCDPISGHVSLYWYRQALGQGPEFLTYFNYEAQQDKSGLPNDRFSAERPEGSISTLTIQRTEQRDSAMYRCASSPTGLTNNEQFFGPGTRLTVL.

This clone was observed a few times. The chain uses TRBV5-1 and TRBJ2-7; 7 nucleotides line up with TRBD2. V lost 1 base and J lost 4; bases outside the gene matches: 8. This CDR3 is built from 15 residues. Germline lookup yields CDR1 SGHRS and CDR2 YFSETQ. The CDR3 DNA follows: TGCGCCAGCAGCTTGAGCGCGGGAGCAGGGTACGAGCAGTACTTC. This encodes CASSLSAGAGYEQYF.

This clone occurred a few times. This chain uses TRBV7-8 with TRBJ2-7; a weak D match, TRBD2 (5 bases). Trimming removed 5 bases from V and 0 bases from J, with 17 bases in between. Germline CDR1 reads SGHVS; CDR2 reads FQNEAQ. CDR3 size: 16 residues. CDR3 residues: CASSAAEGFSSYEQYF. The CDR3 DNA is TGTGCCAGCAGCGCCGCAGAGGGTTTCTCCTCCTACGAGCAGTACTTC.

V usage is TRBV7-3 and J usage is TRBJ2-5; D is perhaps TRBD1 (6 bases). The CDR3 has 15 amino acids. Trimming pared 0 bases from V and 4 bases from J, leaving 12 bases between. Looked up from germline, CDR1 is SGHTA and CDR2 is FQGTGA. The CDR3 region is CASSLTGTRRETQYF. Written as DNA, the CDR3 is TGTGCCAGCAGCTTAACCGGGACACGACGAGAGACCCAGTACTTC. Full variable domain (outside the CDR3, taken from reference TRBV7-3 and TRBJ2-5): GAGVSQTPSNKVTEKGKYVELRCDPISGHTALYWYRQSLGQGPEFLIYFQGTGAADDSGLPNDRFFAVRPEGSVSTLKIQRTERGDSAVYLCASSLTGTRRETQYFGPGTRLLVL.

The chain links TRBV28 to TRBJ2-7; the match to TRBD2 covers 9 bases. Trimming removed 4 bases from V and 4 bases from J; junction bases left unmatched: 5. The CDR3 has 14 amino acids. The germline V gene encodes CDR1 MDHEN and CDR2 SYDVKM. CDR3: CASSYSAGGYEQYF. DNA for the CDR3: TGTGCCAGCAGTTATTCAGCGGGAGGATACGAGCAGTACTTC.